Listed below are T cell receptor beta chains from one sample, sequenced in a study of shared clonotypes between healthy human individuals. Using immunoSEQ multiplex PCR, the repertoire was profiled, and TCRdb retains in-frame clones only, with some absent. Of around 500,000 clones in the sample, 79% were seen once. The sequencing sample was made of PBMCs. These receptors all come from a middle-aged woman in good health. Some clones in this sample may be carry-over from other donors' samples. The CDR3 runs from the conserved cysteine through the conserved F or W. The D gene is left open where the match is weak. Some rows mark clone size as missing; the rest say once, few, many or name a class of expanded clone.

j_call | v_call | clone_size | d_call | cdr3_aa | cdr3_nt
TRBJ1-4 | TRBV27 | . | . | CASSFPGREKLFF | TGTGCCAGCAGTTTCCCAGGACGGGAAAAACTGTTTTTT
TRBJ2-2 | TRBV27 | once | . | CASSMSGVRTGELFF | TGTGCCAGCAGTATGTCGGGAGTAAGGACCGGGGAGCTGTTTTTT
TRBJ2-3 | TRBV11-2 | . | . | CASSLRLEDTQYF | TGTGCCAGCAGCTTAAGGTTGGAGGATACGCAGTATTTT
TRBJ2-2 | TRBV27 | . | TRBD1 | CASSPRQGTTGELFF | TGTGCCAGCAGTCCCCGACAGGGGACCACCGGGGAGCTGTTTTTT
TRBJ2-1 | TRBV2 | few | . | CASSEALQAQFF | TGTGCCAGCAGTGAAGCGCTTCAGGCGCAGTTCTTC
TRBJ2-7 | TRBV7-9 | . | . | CASGRSDRYYEQYF | TGTGCCAGTGGAAGATCGGACCGATACTACGAGCAGTACTTC
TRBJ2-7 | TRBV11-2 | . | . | CASSLTPYYEQYF | TGTGCCAGCAGCCTCACGCCTTACTACGAGCAGTACTTC
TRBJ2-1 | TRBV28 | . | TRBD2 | CASSETSGSYNEQFF | TGTGCCAGCAGTGAGACTAGCGGCTCCTACAATGAGCAGTTCTTC
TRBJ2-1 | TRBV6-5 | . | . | CASTRTGTSDGKQFF | TGTGCCAGCACCCGGACCGGGACCTCTGACGGGAAGCAGTTCTTC
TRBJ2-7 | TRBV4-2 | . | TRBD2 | CASSPHPTTSGIEQYF | TGTGCCAGCAGCCCACACCCAACGACTAGCGGGATCGAGCAGTACTTC
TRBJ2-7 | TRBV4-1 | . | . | CASSPGLLYEQYF | TGCGCCAGCAGCCCGGGGCTTCTCTACGAGCAGTACTTC
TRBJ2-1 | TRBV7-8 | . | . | CASSLVANEQFF | TGTGCCAGCAGCTTAGTCGCGAATGAGCAGTTCTTC
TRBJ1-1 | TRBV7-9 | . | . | CASSLEGLGHTEAFF | TGTGCCAGCAGCTTAGAGGGGCTTGGTCACACTGAAGCTTTCTTT
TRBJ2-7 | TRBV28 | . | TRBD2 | CASSSWELAGVREQYF | TGTGCCAGCAGTTCCTGGGAACTAGCGGGAGTACGCGAGCAGTACTTC
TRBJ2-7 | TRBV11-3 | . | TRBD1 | CASSLRTGLEQYF | TGTGCCAGCAGCCTTAGGACAGGCCTAGAGCAGTACTTC
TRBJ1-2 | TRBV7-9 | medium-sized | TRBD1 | CASSTSWDRKTF | TGTGCCAGCAGCACTAGCTGGGACAGAAAGACCTTC
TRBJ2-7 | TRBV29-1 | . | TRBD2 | CSVTSGSPEQYF | TGCAGCGTAACTAGCGGGAGTCCCGAGCAGTACTTC
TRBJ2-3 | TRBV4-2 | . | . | CASSQDPRTDTQYF | TGTGCCAGCAGCCAAGACCCTAGGACAGATACGCAGTATTTT
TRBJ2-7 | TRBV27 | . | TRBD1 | CASSFGTGYEQYF | TGTGCCAGCAGTTTCGGGACAGGCTACGAGCAGTACTTC
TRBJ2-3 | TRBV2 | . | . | CASSVGRTNTDTQYF | TGTGCCAGCTCGGTGGGACGGACAAACACAGATACGCAGTATTTT
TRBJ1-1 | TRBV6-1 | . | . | CASSGRGDTEAFF | TGTGCCAGCAGTGGTAGGGGGGACACTGAAGCTTTCTTT
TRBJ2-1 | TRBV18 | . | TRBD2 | CASSPPVGAGGNNEQFF | TGTGCCAGCTCACCACCCGTAGGAGCGGGAGGAAACAATGAGCAGTTCTTC
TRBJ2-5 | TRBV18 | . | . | CASSPRAGRETQYF | TGTGCCAGCTCACCACGAGCAGGACGGGAGACCCAGTACTTC
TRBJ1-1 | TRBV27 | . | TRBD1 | CASRPRGRTEAFF | TGTGCCAGCAGACCAAGGGGGCGAACTGAAGCTTTCTTT
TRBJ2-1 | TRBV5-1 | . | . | CASSSAGYNEQFF | TGCGCCAGTTCCTCAGCGGGCTACAATGAGCAGTTCTTC
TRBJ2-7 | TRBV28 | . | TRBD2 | CASSQRGLLTRVYEQYF | TGTGCCAGCAGCCAACGGGGACTACTCACGAGGGTCTACGAGCAGTACTTC
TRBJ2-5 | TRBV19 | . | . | CASMQGTGETQYF | TGTGCCAGTATGCAGGGCACTGGGGAGACCCAGTACTTC
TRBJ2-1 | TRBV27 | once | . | CASRMIEGLEQFF | TGTGCCAGCAGAATGATAGAGGGACTTGAGCAGTTCTTC
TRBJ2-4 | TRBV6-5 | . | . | CASSYGPAGNIQYF | TGTGCCAGCAGTTACGGGCCAGCAGGGAACATTCAGTACTTC
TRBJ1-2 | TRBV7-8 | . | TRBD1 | CASSKDRNYGYTF | TGTGCCAGCAGCAAGGACAGGAACTATGGCTACACCTTC
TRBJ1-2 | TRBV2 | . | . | CASSPAGGYGYTF | TGTGCCAGCAGTCCAGCGGGGGGCTATGGCTACACCTTC
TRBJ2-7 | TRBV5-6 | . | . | CASSSETFRDPTVYEQYF | TGTGCCAGCAGCTCGGAGACATTCCGGGACCCCACCGTATACGAGCAGTACTTC
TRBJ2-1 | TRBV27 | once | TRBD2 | CASSPLTSRGQFF | TGTGCCAGCAGTCCACTGACTAGCCGGGGGCAGTTCTTC
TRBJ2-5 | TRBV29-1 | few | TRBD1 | CSVDRGQETQYF | TGCAGCGTGGACAGGGGGCAAGAGACCCAGTACTTC